This T cell receptor beta chain was profiled in a study of OX40 agonist ivuxolimab in advanced cancers. Overall study: Head and neck, renal cell, melanoma or hepatocellular carcinoma were the cancers that dose-escalation patients had. The dose-escalation cohort was approximately 85% male, with a mean age of around 60 years, ranging about 20 to 85. Of the participants, 40% had some prior anti-PD-1, anti-PD-L1 or anti-CTLA-4 therapy, which was allowed.

Sequencing used immunoSEQ multiplex PCR; TCRdb keeps in-frame clones, though not all of them. Of 63,000 or so clones detected, almost 90% appear once; the ten largest clones hold under 2.5%. Material: CD4+ or CD8+ T cells sorted from blood, obtained in a trial of the OX40 agonist ivuxolimab. This TCR was recovered from an adult with an advanced solid tumor such as melanoma, head and neck, liver or kidney cancer.

The CDR3 loop is CASSVQQGGTEAFF. DNA of the CDR3: TGTGCCAGCAGCGTCCAACAGGGAGGAACTGAAGCTTTCTTT. This chain joins TRBV9 and TRBJ1-1; tentatively, D is TRBD1 (6 bases). V shed 2 bases and J shed 5 bases, with 13 bases lying between them. The CDR3 totals 14 residues. CDR1 is SGDLS, CDR2 YYNGEE, per germline.